The present TCR beta chain was sequenced within a study of Graves' ophthalmopathy and Graves' hyperthyroidism. TCR beta CDR3 regions were amplified from RNA transcripts. Scientists carried out first-round RT-PCR using HTBI primers and then a second-round multiplex PCR. One entry per CDR3 protein results from TCRdb running MiXCR on the multiplex PCR reads. The table includes around 520,000 distinct CDR3 sequences, approximately 35% detected once. Overall study results and limits: Blood samples also showed most expanded thyroid clonotypes exceeding 0.001 frequency. Both a roughly 64% sensitivity and an approximately 72% specificity characterized the model's predictions of ophthalmopathy progression.

The CDR3 sequence is 17 residues long. The V and J ends lost 0 bases and 0 bases, in that order; junction bases with no gene match: 7. Germline values: CDR1 SGDLS, CDR2 YYNGEE. Patients were left out if they had other autoimmune diseases, uncontrolled infections, pregnancy or lactation. In regard to this clonotype: Its antigen is unidentified.

The origin of this receptor is an adult man with Graves' hyperthyroidism. The sequencing input was peripheral blood or thyroid tissue (not recorded which). The chain combines TRBV9 with TRBJ2-7; TRBD1 matches 9 bases. The CDR3: CASSVGPGQGLSYEQYF. The CDR3 DNA reads as TGTGCCAGCAGCGTAGGACCGGGACAGGGCCTCTCCTACGAGCAGTACTTC. The variable domain in full, completed from reference TRBV9 and TRBJ2-7, reads DSGVTQTPKHLITATGQRVTLRCSPRSGDLSVYWYQQSLDQGLQFLIQYYNGEERAKGNILERFSAQQFPDLHSELNLSSLELGDSALYFCASSVGPGQGLSYEQYFGPGTRLTVT.